A selection of T cell receptor beta chains follows, all from one sample in a study of OX40 agonist ivuxolimab in advanced cancers. Sequencing used immunoSEQ multiplex PCR; TCRdb keeps in-frame clones, though not all of them. The data hold 70,000 to 85,000 clones, with 85% observed a single time. The material was CD4+ or CD8+ T cells sorted from blood, obtained in a trial of the OX40 agonist ivuxolimab. The receptor source for this set is an adult with an advanced solid tumor such as melanoma, head and neck, liver or kidney cancer. The CDR3 runs from the conserved cysteine through the conserved F or W. The D gene is left open where the match is weak. Not all rows give a size; the values are once, few, many and, for expanded clones, a class.

>-|TRBV30|TRBJ1-2|-
TGTGCCTGGAGTCCTCTACAGGGTTATGGCTACACCTTC
CAWSPLQGYGYTF
>-|TRBV5-1|TRBJ2-3|-
TGCGCCAGCAGGTTACAGGGTAGCACAGATACGCAGTATTTT
CASRLQGSTDTQYF
>-|TRBV9|TRBJ2-6|-
TGTGCCAGCAGCGTAGACAGGCCAATCTCTGGGGCCAACGTCCTGACTTTC
CASSVDRPISGANVLTF
>-|TRBV10-3|TRBJ2-1|-
TGTGCCATCAGTGTAGGCCCAAGGAGACGGGAGCAGTTCTTC
CAISVGPRRREQFF
>-|TRBV5-8|TRBJ1-5|-
TGTGCCAGCAGCCGCAGAGGTGCGGGCGAGCCCCAGCATTTT
CASSRRGAGEPQHF
>-|TRBV4-2|TRBJ1-1|-
TGTGCCAGCAGCCAAGATCCCCCGGGTTCCTCGAACACTGAAGCTTTCTTT
CASSQDPPGSSNTEAFF
>few|TRBV10-1|TRBJ1-5|-
TGCGCCAGCAGTGAGTCGCGGATGGATTGGAATCAGCCCCAGCATTTT
CASSESRMDWNQPQHF
>-|TRBV10-2|TRBJ2-3|TRBD1
TGCGCCAGCAGTGACCGACAGGGAACAGATACGCAGTATTTT
CASSDRQGTDTQYF
>-|TRBV5-1|TRBJ1-2|-
TGCGCCAGCAGCTTGGCCTCAGGCGGGACGAGCGGCTACACCTTC
CASSLASGGTSGYTF
>-|TRBV2|TRBJ1-2|-
TGTGCCAGCGTGGACAGCCCCGCAGCTAACTATGGCTACACCTTC
CASVDSPAANYGYTF
>-|TRBV6-9|TRBJ2-2|TRBD2
TGTGCCAGCAGCCACGGGGGGGCCGGGGAGCTGTTTTTT
CASSHGGAGELFF
>-|TRBV19|TRBJ1-6|TRBD1
TGTGCCAGTAGTCCAACGACAGGGGTCGGTTCACCCCTCCACTTT
CASSPTTGVGSPLHF
>-|TRBV6-1|TRBJ2-3|-
TGTGCCAGCAGCGCTGACAGGCTCGGAGCAGATACGCAGTATTTT
CASSADRLGADTQYF
>-|TRBV5-1|TRBJ1-4|-
TGCGCCAGCAGCTTGGCGGGATTTACAGGCGGTGAAAAACTGTTTTTT
CASSLAGFTGGEKLFF
>-|TRBV4-1|TRBJ2-1|-
TGCGCCAGCAGCCAAGATGGGGTAGGGTTGAAAACATACAATGAGCAGTTCTTC
CASSQDGVGLKTYNEQFF
>-|TRBV6-5|TRBJ1-4|-
TGTGCCAGCACCCCGGGGAGTTATAATGAAAAACTGTTTTTT
CASTPGSYNEKLFF
>-|TRBV28|TRBJ1-2|-
TGTGCCAGCAGCCTCCCGGGACGACCTGGCTACACCTTC
CASSLPGRPGYTF